The sequence of this T cell receptor beta chain was determined in a study of OX40 agonist ivuxolimab in advanced cancers. Study as a whole: An agonistic anti-OX40 (CD134) antibody, ivuxolimab, was used to treat the patients. Participants averaged approximately 60 years of age (range roughly 23 to 90) and were about 85% male. General study points: Expanded clones were, on average, more numerous in CD8+ T cells than in CD4+.

Method: immunoSEQ multiplex PCR; TCRdb's copy keeps in-frame clones and lacks some. The table lists about 70,000 clones, approximately 80% of them singletons. Germline V gives CDR1 SSHAT, CDR2 FNYEAQ (reference sequence). The CDR3 covers 11 residues. Between the trimmed V and J ends, which lost 8 bases and 1 base, there was a span of 2 bases. A remark on this clone: Its specificity is not known.

The chain is built from TRBV7-7 and TRBJ2-2; D unresolved. This clonotype was sampled from an adult with an advanced solid tumor such as melanoma, head and neck, liver or kidney cancer. The sequences come from CD4+ or CD8+ T cells sorted from blood, collected in a trial of the OX40 agonist ivuxolimab. The CDR3 sequence is CASGNTGELFF. CDR3 sequence (DNA): TGTGCCAGCGGGAACACCGGGGAGCTGTTTTTT.